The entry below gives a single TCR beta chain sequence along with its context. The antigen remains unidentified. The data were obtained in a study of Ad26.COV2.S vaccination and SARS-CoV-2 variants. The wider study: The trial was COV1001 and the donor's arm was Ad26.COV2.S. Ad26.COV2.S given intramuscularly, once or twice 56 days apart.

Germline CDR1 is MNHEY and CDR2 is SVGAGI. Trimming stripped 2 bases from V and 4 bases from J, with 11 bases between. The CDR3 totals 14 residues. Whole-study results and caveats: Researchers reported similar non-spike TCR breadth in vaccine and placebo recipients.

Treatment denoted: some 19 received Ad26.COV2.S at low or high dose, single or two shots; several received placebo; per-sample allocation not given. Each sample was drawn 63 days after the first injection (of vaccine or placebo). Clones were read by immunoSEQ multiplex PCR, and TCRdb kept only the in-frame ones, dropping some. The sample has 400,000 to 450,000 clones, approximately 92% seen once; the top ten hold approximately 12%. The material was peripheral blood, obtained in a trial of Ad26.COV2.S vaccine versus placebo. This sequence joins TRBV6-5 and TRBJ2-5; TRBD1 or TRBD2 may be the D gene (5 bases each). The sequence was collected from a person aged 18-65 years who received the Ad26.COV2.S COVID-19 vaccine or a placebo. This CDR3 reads CASSYPPGGETQYF. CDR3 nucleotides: TGTGCCAGCAGTTACCCCCCTGGGGGAGAGACCCAGTACTTC.